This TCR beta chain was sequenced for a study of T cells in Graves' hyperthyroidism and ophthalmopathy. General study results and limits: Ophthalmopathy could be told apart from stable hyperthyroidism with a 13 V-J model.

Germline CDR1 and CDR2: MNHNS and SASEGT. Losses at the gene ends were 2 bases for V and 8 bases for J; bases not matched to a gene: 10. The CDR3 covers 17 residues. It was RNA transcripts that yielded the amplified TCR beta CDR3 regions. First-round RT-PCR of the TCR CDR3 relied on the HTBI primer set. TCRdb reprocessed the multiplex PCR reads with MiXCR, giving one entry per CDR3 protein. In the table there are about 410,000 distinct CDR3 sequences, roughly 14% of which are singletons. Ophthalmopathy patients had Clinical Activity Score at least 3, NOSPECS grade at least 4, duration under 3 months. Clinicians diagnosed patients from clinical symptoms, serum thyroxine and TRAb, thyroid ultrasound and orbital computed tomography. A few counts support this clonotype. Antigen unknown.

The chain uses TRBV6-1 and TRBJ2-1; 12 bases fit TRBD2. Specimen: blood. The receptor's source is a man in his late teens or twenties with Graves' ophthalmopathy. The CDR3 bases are TGTGCCAGCAGTGAACTAGCGGGGGGGCCAGGAGTTTATGAGCAGTTCTTC. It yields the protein CASSELAGGPGVYEQFF.